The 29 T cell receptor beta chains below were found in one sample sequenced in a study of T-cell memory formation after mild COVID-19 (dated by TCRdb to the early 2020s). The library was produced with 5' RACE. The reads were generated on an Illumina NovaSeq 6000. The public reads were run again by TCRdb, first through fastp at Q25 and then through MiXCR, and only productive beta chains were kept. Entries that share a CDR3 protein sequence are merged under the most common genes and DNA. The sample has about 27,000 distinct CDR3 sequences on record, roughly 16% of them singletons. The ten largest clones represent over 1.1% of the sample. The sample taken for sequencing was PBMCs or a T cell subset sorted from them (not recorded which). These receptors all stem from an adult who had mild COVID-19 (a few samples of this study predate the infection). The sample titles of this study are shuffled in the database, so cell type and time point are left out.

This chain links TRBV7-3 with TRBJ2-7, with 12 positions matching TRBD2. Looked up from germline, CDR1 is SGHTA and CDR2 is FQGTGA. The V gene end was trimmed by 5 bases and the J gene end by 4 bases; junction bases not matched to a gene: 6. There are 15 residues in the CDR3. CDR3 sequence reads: CASSLAGGPGYEQYF. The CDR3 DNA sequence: TGTGCCAGCAGCCTAGCGGGAGGGCCGGGGTACGAGCAGTACTTC.

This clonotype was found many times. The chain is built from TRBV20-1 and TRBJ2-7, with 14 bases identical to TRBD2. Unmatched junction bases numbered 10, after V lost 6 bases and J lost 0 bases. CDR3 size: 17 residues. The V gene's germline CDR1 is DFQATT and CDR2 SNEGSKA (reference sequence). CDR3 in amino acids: CSAGAGTSGRISYEQYF. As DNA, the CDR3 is TGCAGTGCAGGTGCGGGGACTAGCGGGAGAATCTCCTACGAGCAGTACTTC.

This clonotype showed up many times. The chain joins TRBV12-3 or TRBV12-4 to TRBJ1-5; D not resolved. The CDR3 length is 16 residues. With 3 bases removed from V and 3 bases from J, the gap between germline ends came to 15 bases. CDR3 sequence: CASSFNVPRANQPQHF. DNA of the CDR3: TGTGCCAGCAGTTTTAACGTCCCGAGGGCCAATCAGCCCCAGCATTTT.

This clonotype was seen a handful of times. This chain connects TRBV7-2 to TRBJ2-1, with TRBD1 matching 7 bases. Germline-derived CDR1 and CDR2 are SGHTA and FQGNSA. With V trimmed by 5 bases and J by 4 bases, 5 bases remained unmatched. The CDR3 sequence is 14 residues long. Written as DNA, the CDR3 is TGTGCCAGCAGCGAGGGACAGCCATACAATGAGCAGTTCTTC. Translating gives CASSEGQPYNEQFF.

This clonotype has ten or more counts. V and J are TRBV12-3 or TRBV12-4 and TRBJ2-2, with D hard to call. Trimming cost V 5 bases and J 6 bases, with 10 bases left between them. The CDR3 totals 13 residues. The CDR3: CASSGFSSGELFF. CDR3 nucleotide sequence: TGTGCCAGCAGTGGGTTTAGTTCCGGGGAGCTGTTTTTT.

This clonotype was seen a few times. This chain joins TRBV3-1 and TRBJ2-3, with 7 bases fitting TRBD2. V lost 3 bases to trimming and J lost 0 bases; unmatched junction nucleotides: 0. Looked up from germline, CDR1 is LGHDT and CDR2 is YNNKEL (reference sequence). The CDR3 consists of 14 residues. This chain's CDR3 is CASSQRGSTDTQYF. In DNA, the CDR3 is TGTGCCAGCAGCCAGCGGGGGAGCACAGATACGCAGTATTTT.

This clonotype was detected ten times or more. The CDR3 sequence: CASSQRIIRTQGDGYTF. The CDR3 DNA follows: TGCGCCAGCAGCCAGAGAATAATTCGCACTCAGGGAGATGGCTACACCTTC. This sequence joins TRBV4-1 and TRBJ1-2, with a possible D match to TRBD1 (5 bases). Germline values: CDR1 MGHRA, CDR2 YSYEKL. With 3 bases removed from V and 6 bases from J, the gap between germline ends came to 23 bases. This CDR3 spans 17 amino acids.

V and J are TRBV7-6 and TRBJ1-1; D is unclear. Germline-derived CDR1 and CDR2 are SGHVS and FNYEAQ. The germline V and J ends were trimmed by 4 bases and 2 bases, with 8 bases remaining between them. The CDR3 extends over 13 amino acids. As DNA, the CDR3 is TGTGCCAGCAGCTCGGAGGCCAACACTGAAGCTTTCTTT. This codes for CASSSEANTEAFF.

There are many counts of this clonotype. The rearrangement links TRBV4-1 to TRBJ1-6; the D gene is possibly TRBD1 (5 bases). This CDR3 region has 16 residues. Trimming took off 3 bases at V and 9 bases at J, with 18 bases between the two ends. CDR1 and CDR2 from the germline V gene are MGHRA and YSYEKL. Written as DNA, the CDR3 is TGCGCCAGCAGCCAGGATTTGGGACCCCGGGGTTCACCCCTCCACTTT. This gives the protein CASSQDLGPRGSPLHF.

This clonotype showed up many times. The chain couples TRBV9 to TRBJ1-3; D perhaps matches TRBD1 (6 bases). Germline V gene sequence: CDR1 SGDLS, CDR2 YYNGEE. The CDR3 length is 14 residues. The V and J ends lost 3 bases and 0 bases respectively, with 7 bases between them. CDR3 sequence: CASSEDSSGNTIYF. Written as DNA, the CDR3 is TGTGCCAGCAGCGAGGACAGCTCTGGAAACACCATATATTTT.

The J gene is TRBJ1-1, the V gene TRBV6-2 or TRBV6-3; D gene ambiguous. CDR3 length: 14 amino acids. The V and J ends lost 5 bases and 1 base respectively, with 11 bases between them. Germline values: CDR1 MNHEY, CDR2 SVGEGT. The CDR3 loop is CASSPHGKNTEAFF. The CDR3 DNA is TGTGCCAGCAGTCCCCACGGAAAGAACACTGAAGCTTTCTTT.

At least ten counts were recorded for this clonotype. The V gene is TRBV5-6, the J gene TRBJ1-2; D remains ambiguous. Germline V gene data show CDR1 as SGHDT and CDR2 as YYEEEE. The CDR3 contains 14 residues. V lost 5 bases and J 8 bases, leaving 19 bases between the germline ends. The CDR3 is CASSHAPGGVGYTF. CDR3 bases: TGTGCCAGCAGTCATGCCCCTGGCGGCGTCGGCTACACCTTC.

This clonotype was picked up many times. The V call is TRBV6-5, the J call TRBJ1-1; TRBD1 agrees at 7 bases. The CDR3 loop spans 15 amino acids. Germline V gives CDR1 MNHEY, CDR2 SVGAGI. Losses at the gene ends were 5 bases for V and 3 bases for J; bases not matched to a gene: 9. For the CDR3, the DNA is TGTGCCAGCAGTGGCAGGGGGGCCGGGGACACTGAAGCTTTCTTT. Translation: CASSGRGAGDTEAFF.

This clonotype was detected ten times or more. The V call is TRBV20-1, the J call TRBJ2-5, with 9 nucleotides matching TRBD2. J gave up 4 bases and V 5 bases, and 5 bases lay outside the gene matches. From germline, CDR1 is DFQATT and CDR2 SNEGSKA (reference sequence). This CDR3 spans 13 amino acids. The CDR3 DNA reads TGCAGTGCTGCGGGGGGGCCTGGAGAGACCCAGTACTTC. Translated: CSAAGGPGETQYF.

The CDR3 loop is CASSQDGTSGGFDNEQFF. In DNA form, the CDR3 reads TGTGCCAGCAGCCAAGATGGGACTAGCGGGGGGTTCGACAATGAGCAGTTCTTC. V gene TRBV4-2 combines with J gene TRBJ2-1; TRBD2 agrees at 15 bases. The germline gives CDR1 LGHNA, CDR2 YNFKEQ. This CDR3 has 18 amino acids. Trimming removed 0 bases from V and 5 bases from J; junction bases left unmatched: 5.

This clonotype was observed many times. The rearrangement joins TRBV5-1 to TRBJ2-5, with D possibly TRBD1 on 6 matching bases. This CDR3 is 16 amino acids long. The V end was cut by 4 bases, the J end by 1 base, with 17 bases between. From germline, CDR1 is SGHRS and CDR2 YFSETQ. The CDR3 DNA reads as TGCGCCAGCAGCCCTAACCCGAACAGGGCCCAAGAGACCCAGTACTTC. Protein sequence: CASSPNPNRAQETQYF.

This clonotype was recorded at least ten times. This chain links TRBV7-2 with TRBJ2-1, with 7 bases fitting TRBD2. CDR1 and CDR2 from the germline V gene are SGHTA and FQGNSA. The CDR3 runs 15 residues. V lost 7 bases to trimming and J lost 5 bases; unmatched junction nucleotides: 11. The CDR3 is CASNSGTMTNNEQFF. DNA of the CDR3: TGTGCCAGCAACTCCGGGACTATGACCAACAATGAGCAGTTCTTC.

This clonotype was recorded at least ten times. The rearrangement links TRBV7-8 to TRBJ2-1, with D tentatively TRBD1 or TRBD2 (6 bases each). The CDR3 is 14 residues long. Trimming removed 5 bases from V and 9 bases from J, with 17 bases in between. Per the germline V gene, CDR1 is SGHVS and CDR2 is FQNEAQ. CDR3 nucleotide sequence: TGTGCCAGCAGCGGGGGCGGAGGGAGGCTTGAGCAGTTCTTC. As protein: CASSGGGGRLEQFF.

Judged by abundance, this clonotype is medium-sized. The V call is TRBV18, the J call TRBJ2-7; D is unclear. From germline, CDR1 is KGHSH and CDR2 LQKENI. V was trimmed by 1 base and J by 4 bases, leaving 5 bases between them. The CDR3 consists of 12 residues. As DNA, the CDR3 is TGTGCCAGCTCACCACTCGGGTACGAGCAGTACTTC. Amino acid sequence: CASSPLGYEQYF.

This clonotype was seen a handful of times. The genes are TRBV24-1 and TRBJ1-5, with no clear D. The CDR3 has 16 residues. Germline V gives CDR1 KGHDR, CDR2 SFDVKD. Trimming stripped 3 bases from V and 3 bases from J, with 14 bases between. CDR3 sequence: CATSDPSTADNQPQHF. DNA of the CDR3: TGTGCCACCAGTGATCCTTCGACGGCAGACAATCAGCCCCAGCATTTT.

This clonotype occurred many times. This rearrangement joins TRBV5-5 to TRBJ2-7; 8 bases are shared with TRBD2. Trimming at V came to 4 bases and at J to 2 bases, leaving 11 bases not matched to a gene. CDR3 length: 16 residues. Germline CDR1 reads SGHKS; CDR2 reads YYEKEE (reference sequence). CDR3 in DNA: TGTGCCAGCAGCCCCCCGGGCGGGGGGACCCCCTACGAGCAGTACTTC. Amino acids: CASSPPGGGTPYEQYF.

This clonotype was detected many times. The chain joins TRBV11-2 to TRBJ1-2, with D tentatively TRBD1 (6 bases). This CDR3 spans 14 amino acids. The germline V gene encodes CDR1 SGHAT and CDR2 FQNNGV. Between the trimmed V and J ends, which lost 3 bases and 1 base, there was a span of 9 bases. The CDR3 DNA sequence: TGTGCCAGCAGCTTCGGACAGCTTAACTATGGCTACACCTTC. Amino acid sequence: CASSFGQLNYGYTF.

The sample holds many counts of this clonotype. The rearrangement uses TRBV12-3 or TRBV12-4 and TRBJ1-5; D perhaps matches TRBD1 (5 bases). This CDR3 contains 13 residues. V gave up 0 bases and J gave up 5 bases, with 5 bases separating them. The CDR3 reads CASSLARDQPQHF. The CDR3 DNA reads TGTGCCAGCAGTTTAGCCAGGGATCAGCCCCAGCATTTT.

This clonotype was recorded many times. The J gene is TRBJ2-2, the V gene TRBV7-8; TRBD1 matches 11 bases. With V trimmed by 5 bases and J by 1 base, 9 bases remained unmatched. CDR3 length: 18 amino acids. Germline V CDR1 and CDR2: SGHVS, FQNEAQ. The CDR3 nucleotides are TGTGCCAGCAGCCCGCTGCGGACAGGGGGCCGGAACACCGGGGAGCTGTTTTTT. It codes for CASSPLRTGGRNTGELFF.

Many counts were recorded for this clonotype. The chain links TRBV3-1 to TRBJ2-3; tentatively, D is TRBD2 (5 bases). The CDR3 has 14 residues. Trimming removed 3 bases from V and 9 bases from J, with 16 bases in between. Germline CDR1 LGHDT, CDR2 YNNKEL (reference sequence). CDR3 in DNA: TGTGCCAGCAGCCAGGTTGACTCCTCGGGGACGCAGTATTTT. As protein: CASSQVDSSGTQYF.

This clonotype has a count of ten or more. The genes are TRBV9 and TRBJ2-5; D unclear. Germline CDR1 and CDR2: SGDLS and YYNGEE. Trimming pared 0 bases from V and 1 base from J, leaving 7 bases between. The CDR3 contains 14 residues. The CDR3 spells CASSVGNSQETQYF. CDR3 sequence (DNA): TGTGCCAGCAGCGTAGGGAACAGCCAAGAGACCCAGTACTTC. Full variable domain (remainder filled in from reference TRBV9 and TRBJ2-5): DSGVTQTPKHLITATGQRVTLRCSPRSGDLSVYWYQQSLDQGLQFLIQYYNGEERAKGNILERFSAQQFPDLHSELNLSSLELGDSALYFCASSVGNSQETQYFGPGTRLLVL.

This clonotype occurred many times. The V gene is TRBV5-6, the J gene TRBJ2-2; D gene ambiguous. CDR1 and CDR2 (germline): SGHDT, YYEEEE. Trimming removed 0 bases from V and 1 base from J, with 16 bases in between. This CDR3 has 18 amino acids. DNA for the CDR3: TGTGCCAGCAGCTTGGAAAAAATATGGGCGGAGAACACCGGGGAGCTGTTTTTT. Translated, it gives CASSLEKIWAENTGELFF.

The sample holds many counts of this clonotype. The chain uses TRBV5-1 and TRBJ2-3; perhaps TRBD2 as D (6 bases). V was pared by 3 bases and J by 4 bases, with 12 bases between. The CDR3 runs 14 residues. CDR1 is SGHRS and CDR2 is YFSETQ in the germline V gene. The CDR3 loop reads CASSYGGRSDTQYF. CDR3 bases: TGCGCCAGCAGCTATGGGGGGAGATCAGATACGCAGTATTTT.

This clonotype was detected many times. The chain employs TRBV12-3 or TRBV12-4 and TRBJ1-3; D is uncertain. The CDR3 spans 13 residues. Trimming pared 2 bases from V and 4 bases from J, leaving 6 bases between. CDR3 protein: CASSLNLGNTIYF. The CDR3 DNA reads TGTGCCAGCAGTTTAAACCTAGGAAACACCATATATTTT.